The source of this TCR beta chain is a study of patients and donors after allogeneic stem cell transplantation. TCRdb analysed the RT-PCR reads with MiXCR anew, one entry per CDR3 protein. This sample has about 200,000 distinct CDR3 sequences, with 41% found just once. Trimming shortened V by 4 bases and J by 4 bases, and 7 bases separated the two germline ends. The length of the CDR3 is 12 residues. Germline V gene data show CDR1 as MGHDK and CDR2 as SYGVNS. This clonotype has ten or more counts. The chain joins TRBV25-1 to TRBJ1-1; D gene uncertain. The sequence was obtained from a human donor who was either an allogeneic HSCT recipient or a stem cell or donor lymphocyte infusion donor (not recorded which). It is not recorded whose cells these are; they may come from a transplant donor. What was sequenced was blood, either unsorted or a sorted T cell fraction (not recorded which). This CDR3 reads CASSGVGTEAFF. CDR3 in DNA: TGTGCCAGCAGTGGGGTGGGCACTGAAGCTTTCTTT.